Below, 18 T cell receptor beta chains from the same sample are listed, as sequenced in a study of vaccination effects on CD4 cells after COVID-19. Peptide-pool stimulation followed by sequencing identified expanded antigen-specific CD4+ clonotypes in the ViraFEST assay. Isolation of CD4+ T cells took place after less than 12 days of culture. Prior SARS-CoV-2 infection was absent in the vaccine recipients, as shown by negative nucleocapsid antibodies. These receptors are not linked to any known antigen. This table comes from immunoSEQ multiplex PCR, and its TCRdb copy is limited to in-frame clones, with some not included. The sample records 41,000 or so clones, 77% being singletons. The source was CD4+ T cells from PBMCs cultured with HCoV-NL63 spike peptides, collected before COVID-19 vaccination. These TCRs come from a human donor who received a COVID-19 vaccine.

The CDR3 region is CASSIPGVAHEQFF. CDR3 sequence (DNA): TGTGCCAGTAGTATCCCTGGGGTGGCGCATGAGCAGTTCTTC. The chain employs TRBV19 and TRBJ2-1; D uncertain. Per germline, CDR1 LNHDA and CDR2 SQIVND (reference sequence). Trimming shortened V by 3 bases and J by 8 bases, and 14 bases separated the two germline ends. This CDR3 comprises 14 residues.

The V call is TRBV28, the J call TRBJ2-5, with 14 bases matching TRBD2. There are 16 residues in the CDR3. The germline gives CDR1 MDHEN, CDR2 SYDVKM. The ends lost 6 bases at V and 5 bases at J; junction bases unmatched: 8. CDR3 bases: TGTGCCAGCAGCCCCGGGACTAGCGGGGGAGCGGAGACCCAGTACTTC. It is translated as CASSPGTSGGAETQYF.

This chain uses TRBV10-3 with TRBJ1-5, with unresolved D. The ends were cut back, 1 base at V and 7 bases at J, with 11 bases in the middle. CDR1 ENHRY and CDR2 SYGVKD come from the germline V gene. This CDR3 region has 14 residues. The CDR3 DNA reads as TGTGCCATCAGTGAGTGGAGACAAAACCAGCCCCAGCATTTT. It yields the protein CAISEWRQNQPQHF.

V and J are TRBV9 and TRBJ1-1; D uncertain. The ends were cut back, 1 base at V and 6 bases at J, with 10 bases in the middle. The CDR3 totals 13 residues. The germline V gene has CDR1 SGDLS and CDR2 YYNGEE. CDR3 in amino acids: CASSVYGESEAFF. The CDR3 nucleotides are TGTGCCAGCAGCGTATACGGGGAATCTGAAGCTTTCTTT. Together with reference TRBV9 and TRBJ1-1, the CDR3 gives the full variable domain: DSGVTQTPKHLITATGQRVTLRCSPRSGDLSVYWYQQSLDQGLQFLIQYYNGEERAKGNILERFSAQQFPDLHSELNLSSLELGDSALYFCASSVYGESEAFFGQGTRLTVV.

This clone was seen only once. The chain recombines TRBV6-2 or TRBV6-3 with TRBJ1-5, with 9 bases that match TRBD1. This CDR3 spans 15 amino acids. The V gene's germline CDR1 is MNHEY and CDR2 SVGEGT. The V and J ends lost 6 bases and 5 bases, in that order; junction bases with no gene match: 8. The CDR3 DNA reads TGTGCCAGCAGCACCCCGACAGGGGGGTATCAGCCCCAGCATTTT. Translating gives CASSTPTGGYQPQHF.

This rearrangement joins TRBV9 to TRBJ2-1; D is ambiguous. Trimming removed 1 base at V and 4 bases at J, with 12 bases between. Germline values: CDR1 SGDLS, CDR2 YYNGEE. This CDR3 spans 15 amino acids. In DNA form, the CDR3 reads TGTGCCAGCAGCGTACGTCCCGACGGATACAATGAGCAGTTCTTC. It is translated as CASSVRPDGYNEQFF.

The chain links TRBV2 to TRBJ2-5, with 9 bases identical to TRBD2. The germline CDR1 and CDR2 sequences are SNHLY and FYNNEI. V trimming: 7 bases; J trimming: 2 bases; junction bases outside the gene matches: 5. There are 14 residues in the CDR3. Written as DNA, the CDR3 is TGTGCCAGCACTCCAGCGGGGGGACAAGAGACCCAGTACTTC. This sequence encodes CASTPAGGQETQYF.

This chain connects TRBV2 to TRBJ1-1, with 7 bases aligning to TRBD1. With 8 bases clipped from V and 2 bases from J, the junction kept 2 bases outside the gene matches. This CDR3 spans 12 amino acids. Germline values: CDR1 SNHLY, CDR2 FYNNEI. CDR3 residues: CASDRANTEAFF. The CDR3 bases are TGTGCCAGCGACAGGGCTAACACTGAAGCTTTCTTT.

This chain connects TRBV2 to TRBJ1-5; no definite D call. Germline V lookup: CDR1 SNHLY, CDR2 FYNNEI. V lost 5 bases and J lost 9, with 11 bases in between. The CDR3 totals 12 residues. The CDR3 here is CASSMGEGPQHF. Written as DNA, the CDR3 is TGTGCCAGCAGTATGGGCGAAGGGCCCCAGCATTTT.

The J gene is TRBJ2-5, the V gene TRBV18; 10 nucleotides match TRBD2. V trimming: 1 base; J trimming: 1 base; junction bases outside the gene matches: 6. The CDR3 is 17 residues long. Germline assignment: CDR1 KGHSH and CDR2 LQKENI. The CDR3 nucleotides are TGTGCCAGCTCACCACAACGCGGGACTAGCGCCCAAGAGACCCAGTACTTC. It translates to CASSPQRGTSAQETQYF.

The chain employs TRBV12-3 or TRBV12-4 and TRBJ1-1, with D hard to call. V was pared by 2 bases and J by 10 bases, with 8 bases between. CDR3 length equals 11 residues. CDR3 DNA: TGTGCCAGCAGTTTAAGGACGGGAGCTTTCTTT. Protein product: CASSLRTGAFF.

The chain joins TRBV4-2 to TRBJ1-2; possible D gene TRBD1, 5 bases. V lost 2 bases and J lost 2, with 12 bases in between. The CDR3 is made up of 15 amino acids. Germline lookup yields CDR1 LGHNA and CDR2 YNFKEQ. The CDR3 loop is CASSQHEQENYGYTF. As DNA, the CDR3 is TGTGCCAGCAGCCAACATGAACAGGAAAACTATGGCTACACCTTC.

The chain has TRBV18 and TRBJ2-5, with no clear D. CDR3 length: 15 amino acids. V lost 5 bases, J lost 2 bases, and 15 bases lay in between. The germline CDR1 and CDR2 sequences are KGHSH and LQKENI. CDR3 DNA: TGTGCCAGCTCAACCACGGTATCCCAGCAAGAGACCCAGTACTTC. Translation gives CASSTTVSQQETQYF.

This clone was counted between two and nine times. The CDR3 bases are TGTGCCAGCAGTCGGGACAGGGGTACTAATGAAAAACTGTTTTTT. Protein: CASSRDRGTNEKLFF. The rearrangement uses TRBV2 and TRBJ1-4; 10 nucleotides match TRBD1. V lost 5 bases to trimming and J lost 2 bases; unmatched junction nucleotides: 2. CDR3 length: 15 amino acids. CDR1 and CDR2 (germline): SNHLY, FYNNEI.

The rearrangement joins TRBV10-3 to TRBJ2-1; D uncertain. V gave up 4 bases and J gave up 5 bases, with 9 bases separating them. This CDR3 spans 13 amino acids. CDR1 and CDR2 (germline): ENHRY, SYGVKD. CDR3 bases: TGTGCCATCAGTGGGGCTGGAGACAATGAGCAGTTCTTC. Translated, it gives CAISGAGDNEQFF.

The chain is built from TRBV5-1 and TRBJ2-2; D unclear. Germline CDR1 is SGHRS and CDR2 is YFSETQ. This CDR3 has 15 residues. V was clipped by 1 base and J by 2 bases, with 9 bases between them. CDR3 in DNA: TGCGCCAGCAGCTTGAACACCAAAAACACCGGGGAGCTGTTTTTT. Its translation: CASSLNTKNTGELFF.

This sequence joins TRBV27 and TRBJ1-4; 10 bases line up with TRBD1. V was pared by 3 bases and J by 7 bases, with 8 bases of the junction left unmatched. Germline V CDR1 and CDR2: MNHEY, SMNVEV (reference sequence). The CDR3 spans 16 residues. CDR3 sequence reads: CASSLFPGQGREKLFF. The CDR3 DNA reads TGTGCCAGCAGTTTGTTCCCGGGACAGGGGCGTGAAAAACTGTTTTTT.

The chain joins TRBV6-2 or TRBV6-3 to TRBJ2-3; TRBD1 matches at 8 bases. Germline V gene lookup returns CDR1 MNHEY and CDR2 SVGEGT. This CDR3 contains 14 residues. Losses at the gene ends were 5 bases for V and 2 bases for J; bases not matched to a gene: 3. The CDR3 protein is CASSRTGLTDTQYF. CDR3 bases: TGTGCCAGCAGTAGGACAGGGCTCACAGATACGCAGTATTTT.